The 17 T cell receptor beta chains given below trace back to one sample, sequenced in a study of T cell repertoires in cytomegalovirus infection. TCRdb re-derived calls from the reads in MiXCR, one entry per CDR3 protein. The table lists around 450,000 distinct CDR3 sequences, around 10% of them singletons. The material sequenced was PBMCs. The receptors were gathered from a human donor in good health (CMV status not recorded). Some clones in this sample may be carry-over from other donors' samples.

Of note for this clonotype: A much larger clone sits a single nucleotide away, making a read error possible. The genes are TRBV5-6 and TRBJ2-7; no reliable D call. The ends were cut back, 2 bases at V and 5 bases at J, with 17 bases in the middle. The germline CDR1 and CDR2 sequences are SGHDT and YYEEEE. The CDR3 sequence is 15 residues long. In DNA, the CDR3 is TGTGCCAGCAGCTTCCAACGGGCGAAACGGGACGAGCAGTACTTC. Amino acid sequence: CASSFQRAKRDEQYF. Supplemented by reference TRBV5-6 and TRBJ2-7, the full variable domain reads DAGVTQSPTHLIKTRGQQVTLRCSPKSGHDTVSWYQQALGQGPQFIFQYYEEEERQRGNFPDRFSGHQFPNYSSELNVNALLLGDSALYLCASSFQRAKRDEQYFGPGTRLTVT.

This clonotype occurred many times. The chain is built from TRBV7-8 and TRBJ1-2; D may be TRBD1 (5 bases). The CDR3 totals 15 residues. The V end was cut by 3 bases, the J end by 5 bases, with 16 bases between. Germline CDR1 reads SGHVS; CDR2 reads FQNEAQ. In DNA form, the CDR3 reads TGTGCCAGCAGCTTTTTTGAGGGGTCTTGGTATGGCTACACCTTC. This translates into CASSFFEGSWYGYTF.

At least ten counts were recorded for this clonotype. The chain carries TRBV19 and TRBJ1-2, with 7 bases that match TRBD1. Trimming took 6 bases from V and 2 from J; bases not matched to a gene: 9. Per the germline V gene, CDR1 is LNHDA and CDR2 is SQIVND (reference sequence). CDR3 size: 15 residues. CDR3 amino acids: CASSLRDRLNYGYTF. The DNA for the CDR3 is TGTGCCAGTAGCCTCCGGGACAGACTAAACTATGGCTACACCTTC.

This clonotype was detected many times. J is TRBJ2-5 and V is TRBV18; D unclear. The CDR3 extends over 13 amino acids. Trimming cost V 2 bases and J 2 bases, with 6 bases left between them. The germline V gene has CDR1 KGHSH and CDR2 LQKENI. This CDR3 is CASSPSLQETQYF. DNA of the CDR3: TGTGCCAGCTCACCATCCCTTCAAGAGACCCAGTACTTC.

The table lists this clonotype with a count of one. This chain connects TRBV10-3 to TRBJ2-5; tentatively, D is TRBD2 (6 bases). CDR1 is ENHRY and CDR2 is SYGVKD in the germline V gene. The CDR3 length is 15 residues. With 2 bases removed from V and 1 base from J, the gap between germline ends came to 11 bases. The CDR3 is CAISEPGLTQETQYF. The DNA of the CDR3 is TGTGCCATCAGTGAGCCGGGACTTACCCAAGAGACCCAGTACTTC.

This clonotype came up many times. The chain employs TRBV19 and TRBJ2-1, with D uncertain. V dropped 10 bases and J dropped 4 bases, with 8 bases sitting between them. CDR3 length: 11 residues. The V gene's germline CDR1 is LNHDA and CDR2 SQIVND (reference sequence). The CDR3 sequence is CATDGYNEQFF. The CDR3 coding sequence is TGTGCCACCGACGGGTACAATGAGCAGTTCTTC.

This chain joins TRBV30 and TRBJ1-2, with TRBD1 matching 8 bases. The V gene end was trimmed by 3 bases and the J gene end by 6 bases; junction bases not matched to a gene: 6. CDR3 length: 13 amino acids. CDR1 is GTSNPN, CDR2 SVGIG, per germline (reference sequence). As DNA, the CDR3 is TGTGCCTGGAGCCTGATGGACAGGGATGGCTACACCTTC. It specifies CAWSLMDRDGYTF.

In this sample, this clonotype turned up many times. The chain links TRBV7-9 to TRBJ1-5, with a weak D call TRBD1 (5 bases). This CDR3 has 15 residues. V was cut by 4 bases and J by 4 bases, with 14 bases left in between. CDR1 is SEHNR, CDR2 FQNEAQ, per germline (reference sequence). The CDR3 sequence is CASSSQGGGNQPQHF. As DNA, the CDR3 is TGTGCCAGCAGCTCCCAGGGAGGTGGGAATCAGCCCCAGCATTTT.

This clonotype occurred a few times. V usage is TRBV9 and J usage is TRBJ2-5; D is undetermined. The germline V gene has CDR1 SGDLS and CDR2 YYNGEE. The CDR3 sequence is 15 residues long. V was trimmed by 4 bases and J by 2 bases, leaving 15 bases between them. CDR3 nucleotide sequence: TGTGCCAGCAGCCTCAGCGAGGCTACTCAAGAGACCCAGTACTTC. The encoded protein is CASSLSEATQETQYF.

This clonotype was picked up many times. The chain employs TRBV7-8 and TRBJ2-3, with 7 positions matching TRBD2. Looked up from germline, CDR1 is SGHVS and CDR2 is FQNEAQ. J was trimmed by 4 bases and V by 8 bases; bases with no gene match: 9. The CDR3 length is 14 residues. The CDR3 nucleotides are TGTGCCAGCGGGAGGGCCAATGTGGCAGATACGCAGTATTTT. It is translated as CASGRANVADTQYF.

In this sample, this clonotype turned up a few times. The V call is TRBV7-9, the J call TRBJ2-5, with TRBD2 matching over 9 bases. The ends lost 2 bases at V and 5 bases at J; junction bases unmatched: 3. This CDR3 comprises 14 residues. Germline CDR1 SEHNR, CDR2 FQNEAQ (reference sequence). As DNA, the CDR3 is TGTGCCAGCAGCTTATCTAGCGGGATTGAGACCCAGTACTTC. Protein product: CASSLSSGIETQYF.

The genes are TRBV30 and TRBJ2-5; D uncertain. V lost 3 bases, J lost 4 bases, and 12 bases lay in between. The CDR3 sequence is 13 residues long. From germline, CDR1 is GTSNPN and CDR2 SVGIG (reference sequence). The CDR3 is CAWSPVAGETQYF. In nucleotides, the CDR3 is TGTGCCTGGAGCCCTGTGGCAGGAGAGACCCAGTACTTC.

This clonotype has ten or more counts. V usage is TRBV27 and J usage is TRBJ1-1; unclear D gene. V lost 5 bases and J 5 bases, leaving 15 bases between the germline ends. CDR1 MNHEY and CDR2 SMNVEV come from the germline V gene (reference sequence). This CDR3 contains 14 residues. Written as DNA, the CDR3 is TGTGCCAGCAGTCCCTCCGGGGTGCGGACTGAAGCTTTCTTT. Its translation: CASSPSGVRTEAFF.

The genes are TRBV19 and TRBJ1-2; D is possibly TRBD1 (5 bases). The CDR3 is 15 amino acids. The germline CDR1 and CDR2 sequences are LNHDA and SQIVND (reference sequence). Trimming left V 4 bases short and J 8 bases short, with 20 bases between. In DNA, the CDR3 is TGTGCCAGTAGTAGGACGTTCGAGGGGTCGAGAGGCTACACCTTC. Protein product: CASSRTFEGSRGYTF.

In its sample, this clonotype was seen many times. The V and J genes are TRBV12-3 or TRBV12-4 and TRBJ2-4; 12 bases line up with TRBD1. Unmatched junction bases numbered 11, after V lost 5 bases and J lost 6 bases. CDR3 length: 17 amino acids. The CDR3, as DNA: TGTGCCAGCAGTCCCGTCGGGACAGGGGGCTCGTTAAACATTCAGTACTTC. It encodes CASSPVGTGGSLNIQYF.

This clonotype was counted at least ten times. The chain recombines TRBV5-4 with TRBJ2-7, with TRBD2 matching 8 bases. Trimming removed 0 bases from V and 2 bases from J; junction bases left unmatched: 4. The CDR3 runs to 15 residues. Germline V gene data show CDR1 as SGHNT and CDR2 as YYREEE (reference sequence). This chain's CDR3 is CASSLALAGTYEQYF. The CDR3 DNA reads TGTGCCAGCAGCTTGGCGTTAGCGGGAACCTACGAGCAGTACTTC.

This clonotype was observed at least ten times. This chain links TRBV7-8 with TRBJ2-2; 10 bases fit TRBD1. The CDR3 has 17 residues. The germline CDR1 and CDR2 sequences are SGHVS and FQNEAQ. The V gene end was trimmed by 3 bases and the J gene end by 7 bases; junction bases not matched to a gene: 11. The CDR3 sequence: CASSLLLGTGAGGELFF. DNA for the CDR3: TGTGCCAGCAGCTTGCTCCTTGGGACAGGGGCCGGCGGGGAGCTGTTTTTT.